Listed below are T cell receptor beta chains from one sample, sequenced in a study of blood T cell repertoires in COVID-19. Sequencing used immunoSEQ multiplex PCR; TCRdb keeps in-frame clones, though not all of them. The sample consists of 120,000 or so clones, about four fifths of them appearing once. Sequenced material: peripheral blood. All receptors come from an elderly man with active or convalescent COVID-19. Both conserved end residues are part of each CDR3. Fields, in order: V gene, clone size, CDR3 length, J gene, D gene, CDR3 protein, CDR3 DNA. D genes are given only for firm matches. Not all rows give a size; the values are once, few, many and, for expanded clones, a class.

v_gene: TRBV28; abundance: NA; len: 14; j_gene: TRBJ1-5; d_gene: NA; CDR3aa: CASSLPQGSRPQHF; CDR3nt: TGTGCCAGCAGTTTACCCCAGGGGTCTAGGCCCCAGCATTTT
v_gene: TRBV9; abundance: NA; len: 15; j_gene: TRBJ2-7; d_gene: TRBD2; CDR3aa: CASSLGTSGSYEQYF; CDR3nt: TGTGCCAGCAGCCTCGGGACTAGCGGTTCCTACGAGCAGTACTTC
v_gene: TRBV3-1/TRBV3-2; abundance: NA; len: 13; j_gene: TRBJ2-3; d_gene: TRBD2; CDR3aa: CASSQDPGRGQYF; CDR3nt: TGTGCCAGCAGCCAAGATCCGGGGAGGGGGCAGTATTTT
v_gene: TRBV10-1; abundance: once; len: 16; j_gene: TRBJ2-5; d_gene: TRBD2; CDR3aa: CASSSRAGGLVETQYF; CDR3nt: TGCGCCAGCAGTTCCCGAGCGGGGGGCCTGGTAGAGACCCAGTACTTC
v_gene: TRBV7-9; abundance: NA; len: 14; j_gene: TRBJ1-2; d_gene: NA; CDR3aa: CASSSREWDYGYTF; CDR3nt: TGTGCCAGCAGCTCGAGGGAGTGGGACTATGGCTACACCTTC
v_gene: TRBV6-2/TRBV6-3; abundance: NA; len: 15; j_gene: TRBJ2-1; d_gene: NA; CDR3aa: CASSYLGDSYNEQFF; CDR3nt: TGTGCCAGCAGTTACTTAGGGGATTCCTACAATGAGCAGTTCTTC
v_gene: TRBV4-1; abundance: NA; len: 15; j_gene: TRBJ1-4; d_gene: NA; CDR3aa: CASSQGGRAREKLFF; CDR3nt: TGCGCCAGCAGCCAAGGCGGCAGGGCGCGGGAAAAACTGTTTTTT
v_gene: TRBV6-5; abundance: NA; len: 14; j_gene: TRBJ1-2; d_gene: TRBD1; CDR3aa: CASSYGDRGAGYTF; CDR3nt: TGTGCCAGCAGTTACGGAGACAGGGGCGCTGGCTACACCTTC
v_gene: TRBV2; abundance: NA; len: 13; j_gene: TRBJ1-1; d_gene: NA; CDR3aa: CASSATGNTEAFF; CDR3nt: TGTGCCAGCAGTGCGACTGGGAACACTGAAGCTTTCTTT
v_gene: TRBV4-1; abundance: NA; len: 17; j_gene: TRBJ1-4; d_gene: NA; CDR3aa: CASSQDRGSSTNEKLFF; CDR3nt: TGCGCCAGCAGCCAAGACCGGGGTTCCTCAACTAATGAAAAACTGTTTTTT
v_gene: TRBV27; abundance: NA; len: 18; j_gene: TRBJ2-6; d_gene: TRBD1; CDR3aa: CASSPWTGNVAGANVLTF; CDR3nt: TGTGCCAGCAGTCCCTGGACAGGGAACGTCGCTGGGGCCAACGTCCTGACTTTC
v_gene: TRBV6-2/TRBV6-3; abundance: NA; len: 15; j_gene: TRBJ2-5; d_gene: TRBD2; CDR3aa: CASSPTSGGRETQYF; CDR3nt: TGTGCCAGCAGTCCGACTAGCGGGGGTCGGGAGACCCAGTACTTC
v_gene: TRBV6-2/TRBV6-3; abundance: NA; len: 13; j_gene: TRBJ1-5; d_gene: TRBD1; CDR3aa: CASSRDSYQPQHF; CDR3nt: TGTGCCAGCAGTCGGGACAGTTATCAGCCCCAGCATTTT
v_gene: TRBV24-1; abundance: NA; len: 13; j_gene: TRBJ1-5; d_gene: NA; CDR3aa: CATSVREDQPQHF; CDR3nt: TGTGCCACCAGTGTAAGGGAGGATCAGCCCCAGCATTTT
v_gene: TRBV7-8; abundance: NA; len: 15; j_gene: TRBJ1-2; d_gene: NA; CDR3aa: CASTLAVDANYGYTF; CDR3nt: TGTGCCAGCACCCTCGCGGTAGATGCGAACTATGGCTACACCTTC
v_gene: TRBV7-8; abundance: few; len: 16; j_gene: TRBJ2-7; d_gene: NA; CDR3aa: CASSPPTAGFSYEQYF; CDR3nt: TGTGCCAGCAGCCCGCCCACGGCAGGTTTCTCCTACGAGCAGTACTTC
v_gene: TRBV27; abundance: few; len: 13; j_gene: TRBJ2-5; d_gene: TRBD2; CDR3aa: CASRPRLAETQYF; CDR3nt: TGTGCCAGCAGGCCCCGACTAGCAGAGACCCAGTACTTC
v_gene: TRBV27; abundance: NA; len: 13; j_gene: TRBJ2-1; d_gene: NA; CDR3aa: CASKGGWYNEQFF; CDR3nt: TGTGCCAGCAAGGGGGGGTGGTACAATGAGCAGTTCTTC
v_gene: TRBV7-2; abundance: NA; len: 13; j_gene: TRBJ1-1; d_gene: NA; CDR3aa: CASSNLPNTEAFF; CDR3nt: TGTGCCAGCAGCAATCTACCGAACACTGAAGCTTTCTTT
v_gene: TRBV3-1/TRBV3-2; abundance: NA; len: 12; j_gene: TRBJ1-4; d_gene: NA; CDR3aa: CASKSRDNKLFF; CDR3nt: TGTGCCAGCAAGTCCCGGGACAACAAACTGTTTTTT
v_gene: TRBV6-2/TRBV6-3; abundance: NA; len: 17; j_gene: TRBJ1-5; d_gene: NA; CDR3aa: CASSITDPRYSNQPQHF; CDR3nt: TGTGCCAGCAGTATAACTGACCCGCGGTATAGCAATCAGCCCCAGCATTTT
v_gene: TRBV25-1; abundance: NA; len: 13; j_gene: TRBJ1-2; d_gene: NA; CDR3aa: CASSGGGQWGYTF; CDR3nt: TGTGCCAGCAGTGGCGGAGGACAGTGGGGCTACACCTTC
v_gene: TRBV7-9; abundance: NA; len: 16; j_gene: TRBJ1-2; d_gene: TRBD1; CDR3aa: CASSSGGGGANYGYTF; CDR3nt: TGTGCCAGCAGCTCAGGGGGCGGTGGGGCGAACTATGGCTACACCTTC
v_gene: TRBV18; abundance: NA; len: 16; j_gene: TRBJ2-1; d_gene: TRBD2; CDR3aa: CASSPPTSGGHNEQFF; CDR3nt: TGTGCCAGCTCACCTCCGACTAGCGGGGGCCACAATGAGCAGTTCTTC
v_gene: TRBV4-3; abundance: few; len: 15; j_gene: TRBJ1-2; d_gene: TRBD1; CDR3aa: CASSPGQGLFGGYTF; CDR3nt: TGCGCCAGCAGCCCGGGACAGGGCCTGTTCGGGGGCTACACCTTC
v_gene: TRBV3-1/TRBV3-2; abundance: NA; len: 15; j_gene: TRBJ2-3; d_gene: TRBD2; CDR3aa: CASSRIAGAGDTQYF; CDR3nt: TGTGCCAGCAGCCGAATAGCGGGGGCCGGTGATACGCAGTATTTT
v_gene: TRBV28; abundance: NA; len: 19; j_gene: TRBJ1-5; d_gene: TRBD1; CDR3aa: CASSFRSLGQGARGQPQHF; CDR3nt: TGTGCCAGCAGTTTCCGGTCACTAGGACAGGGGGCCCGTGGGCAGCCCCAGCATTTT